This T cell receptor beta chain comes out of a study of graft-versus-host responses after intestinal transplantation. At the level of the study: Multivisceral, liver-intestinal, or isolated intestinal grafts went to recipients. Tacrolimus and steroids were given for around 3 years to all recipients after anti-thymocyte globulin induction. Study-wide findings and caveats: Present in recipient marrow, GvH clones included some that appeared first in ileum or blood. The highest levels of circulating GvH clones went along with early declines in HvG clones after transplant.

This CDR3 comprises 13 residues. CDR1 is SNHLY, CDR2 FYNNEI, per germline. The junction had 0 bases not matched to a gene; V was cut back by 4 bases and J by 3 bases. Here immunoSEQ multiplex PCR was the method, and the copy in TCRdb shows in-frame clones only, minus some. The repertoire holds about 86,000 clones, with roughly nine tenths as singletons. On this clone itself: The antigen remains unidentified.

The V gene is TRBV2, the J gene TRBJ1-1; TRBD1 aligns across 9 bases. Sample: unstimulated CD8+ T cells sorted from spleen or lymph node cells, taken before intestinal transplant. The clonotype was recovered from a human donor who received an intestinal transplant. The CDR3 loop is CASSGTGDTEAFF. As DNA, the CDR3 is TGTGCCAGCAGTGGGACAGGGGACACTGAAGCTTTCTTT. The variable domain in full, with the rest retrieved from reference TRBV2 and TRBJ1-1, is EPEVTQTPSHQVTQMGQEVILRCVPISNHLYFYWYRQILGQKVEFLVSFYNNEISEKSEIFDDQFSVERPDGSNFTLKIRSTKLEDSAMYFCASSGTGDTEAFFGQGTRLTVV.